A single sample is the source of the 27 T cell receptor beta chains below, sequenced in a study of blood T cell repertoires in COVID-19. The assay was immunoSEQ multiplex PCR, and TCRdb's table has in-frame clones only and misses some. Found here are 110,000 or so clones, over 70% of them singletons; the top ten hold around 1.5%. Sequencing used peripheral blood. The receptors shown here come from a man aged 50 or older with acute or convalescent COVID-19.

The table lists this clone with a few counts. Distinct nucleotide sequences in the sample also encode this CDR3. The J gene is TRBJ2-7, the V gene TRBV5-6; 9 bases are a match to TRBD1. This CDR3 contains 14 residues. J was trimmed by 2 bases and V by 0 bases; bases with no gene match: 0. Germline loops: CDR1 SGHDT, CDR2 YYEEEE. CDR3 protein: CASSLGTGAYEQYF. CDR3 DNA sequence: TGTGCCAGCAGCTTGGGGACAGGGGCCTACGAGCAGTACTTC.

This clone has a single count. The J gene is TRBJ1-5, the V gene TRBV10-2; D is unclear. Per germline, CDR1 WSHSY and CDR2 SAAADI. The germline V and J ends were trimmed by 2 bases and 1 base, with 9 bases remaining between them. The CDR3 runs to 15 residues. CDR3 in DNA: TGCGCCAGCAGTGAGATGGCAGTGAGCAATCAGCCCCAGCATTTT. Encoded protein: CASSEMAVSNQPQHF.

The chain joins TRBV7-2 to TRBJ2-7, with D perhaps matching TRBD2 (5 bases). The CDR3 has 17 residues. Looked up from germline, CDR1 is SGHTA and CDR2 is FQGNSA. Trimming took 1 base from V and 3 from J, leaving 19 bases between them. As DNA, the CDR3 is TGTGCCAGCAGCTTAGTGGGAGTGCCCACCGATATCTACGAGCAGTACTTC. It is translated as CASSLVGVPTDIYEQYF. The variable domain in full, with the rest retrieved from reference TRBV7-2 and TRBJ2-7, is GAGVSQSPSNKVTEKGKDVELRCDPISGHTALYWYRQSLGQGLEFLIYFQGNSAPDKSGLPSDRFSAERTGGSVSTLTIQRTQQEDSAVYLCASSLVGVPTDIYEQYFGPGTRLTVT.

This sequence joins TRBV5-1 and TRBJ1-1; 8 nucleotides agree with TRBD1. The germline V gene encodes CDR1 SGHRS and CDR2 YFSETQ. The CDR3 is made up of 16 amino acids. J was trimmed by 6 bases and V by 4 bases; bases with no gene match: 14. The CDR3 loop reads CASSRGSDRGTPEAFF. The CDR3 DNA follows: TGCGCCAGCAGCCGCGGAAGCGACAGGGGAACGCCTGAAGCTTTCTTT.

CDR3 sequence reads: CASSPGQGATGSPLHF. CDR3 sequence (DNA): TGTGCCAGCAGCCCGGGACAGGGGGCTACAGGATCACCCCTCCACTTT. The rearrangement joins TRBV5-4 to TRBJ1-6; TRBD1 aligns across 12 bases. The V segment lost 4 bases and the J segment 10 bases; nucleotides outside the gene matches: 9. This CDR3 has 16 residues. The germline V gene has CDR1 SGHNT and CDR2 YYREEE (reference sequence).

The chain employs TRBV11-2 and TRBJ2-7, with a possible D match to TRBD2 (6 bases). In germline, CDR1 is SGHAT, CDR2 FQNNGV. This CDR3 comprises 14 residues. V was shortened by 5 bases and J by 3 bases, with 14 bases between the two germline ends. In DNA, the CDR3 is TGTGCCAGCAGCCCCCAGACCGGGGGCTACGAGCAGTACTTC. Translation gives CASSPQTGGYEQYF.

In its sample, this clone was seen a few times. The chain couples TRBV4-1 to TRBJ2-7, with 13 nucleotides matching TRBD2. V was pared by 2 bases and J by 3 bases, with 4 bases of the junction left unmatched. CDR1 and CDR2 from the germline V gene are MGHRA and YSYEKL. The CDR3 runs to 16 residues. CDR3 nucleotides: TGCGCCAGCAGCCAAATCCGACTAGCGGGGGGCTACGAGCAGTACGTC. This encodes CASSQIRLAGGYEQYV.

The V call is TRBV28, the J call TRBJ2-1; 7 bases agree with TRBD2. Germline V gene data show CDR1 as MDHEN and CDR2 as SYDVKM. This CDR3 region has 15 residues. J gave up 6 bases and V 4 bases, and 9 bases lay outside the gene matches. This CDR3 is CASSYKVGGINEQFF. The CDR3 DNA sequence: TGTGCCAGCAGTTATAAGGTGGGGGGGATCAATGAGCAGTTCTTC.

The V and J genes are TRBV19 and TRBJ2-7; D not certain. The CDR3 sequence is 13 residues long. Trimming shortened V by 0 bases and J by 3 bases, and 6 bases separated the two germline ends. Per the germline V gene, CDR1 is LNHDA and CDR2 is SQIVND (reference sequence). The CDR3 protein is CASSIDYSYEQYF. DNA of the CDR3: TGTGCCAGTAGTATAGACTACAGCTACGAGCAGTACTTC.

The chain is built from TRBV5-1 and TRBJ1-4, with D maybe TRBD1 (6 bases). This CDR3 spans 14 amino acids. V lost 2 bases and J lost 7, with 12 bases in between. Germline assignment: CDR1 SGHRS and CDR2 YFSETQ. The CDR3 region has the DNA TGCGCCAGCAGCTTACAGGGTATCGGTGAAAAACTGTTTTTT. Amino acid sequence: CASSLQGIGEKLFF.

The rearrangement links TRBV19 to TRBJ1-5, with TRBD1 as a possible D gene (5 bases). V dropped 1 base and J dropped 7 bases, with 14 bases sitting between them. The CDR3 spans 15 residues. CDR1 is LNHDA and CDR2 is SQIVND in the germline V gene (reference sequence). CDR3 sequence reads: CASSIGRALGQPQHF. The CDR3 nucleotides read TGTGCCAGTAGTATAGGCAGGGCACTTGGACAGCCCCAGCATTTT.

The chain combines TRBV9 with TRBJ2-1, with D maybe TRBD1 (5 bases). The CDR3 length is 13 residues. V shed 6 bases and J shed 4 bases, with 11 bases lying between them. Looked up from germline, CDR1 is SGDLS and CDR2 is YYNGEE. In DNA form, the CDR3 reads TGTGCCAGCAAAAATCAGGGTTACAATGAGCAGTTCTTC. It yields the protein CASKNQGYNEQFF.

The chain carries TRBV9 and TRBJ2-5, with 9 positions matching TRBD1. Germline CDR1 is SGDLS and CDR2 is YYNGEE. V lost 4 bases to trimming and J lost 4 bases; unmatched junction nucleotides: 8. The CDR3 sequence is 15 residues long. The CDR3 sequence: CASSSSGTGRETQYF. In DNA, the CDR3 is TGTGCCAGCAGCTCCTCCGGGACAGGGAGAGAGACCCAGTACTTC.

The rearrangement uses TRBV27 and TRBJ1-2, with 8 bases identical to TRBD1. V lost 2 bases to trimming and J lost 5 bases; unmatched junction nucleotides: 4. CDR1 and CDR2 from the germline V gene are MNHEY and SMNVEV (reference sequence). The length of the CDR3 is 14 residues. CDR3 DNA sequence: TGTGCCAGCAGTTTAACAGGGGGGCCGTATGGCTACACCTTC. As protein: CASSLTGGPYGYTF.

This chain links TRBV19 with TRBJ1-1, with 10 bases lining up with TRBD1. V lost 6 bases to trimming and J lost 3 bases; unmatched junction nucleotides: 7. The CDR3 loop spans 15 amino acids. Per the germline V gene, CDR1 is LNHDA and CDR2 is SQIVND (reference sequence). The CDR3 DNA reads as TGTGCCAGTAGCGGGACAGGGGCGAAGGACACTGAAGCTTTCTTT. Translating it yields CASSGTGAKDTEAFF.

The V and J genes are TRBV12-5 and TRBJ1-1; D not certain. The CDR3 is 15 residues long. From germline, CDR1 is LGHNT and CDR2 FRNRAP. The V end lost 1 base, the J end lost 1 base, and 10 bases lay between the germline ends. The CDR3 sequence: CASGLGLPGNTEAFF. The CDR3 DNA reads TGTGCTAGTGGTTTGGGTCTACCAGGGAACACTGAAGCTTTCTTT.

The chain employs TRBV7-3 and TRBJ2-2, with D possibly TRBD2 on 6 matching bases. With 5 bases removed from V and 7 bases from J, the gap between germline ends came to 14 bases. Germline V gene lookup returns CDR1 SGHTA and CDR2 FQGTGA. There are 14 residues in the CDR3. The CDR3 DNA reads TGTGCCAGCAGCCCAACCGGGACTCACGGGGAGCTGTTTTTT. The encoded protein is CASSPTGTHGELFF. The full variable domain, in which reference TRBV7-3 and TRBJ2-2 provide the parts outside the CDR3, is GAGVSQTPSNKVTEKGKYVELRCDPISGHTALYWYRQSLGQGPEFLIYFQGTGAADDSGLPNDRFFAVRPEGSVSTLKIQRTERGDSAVYLCASSPTGTHGELFFGEGSRLTVL.

Turning to this clone: As the CDR3 is not closed by the conserved phenylalanine or tryptophan, this likely results from a read error. The limits of the CDR3 on the DNA are not certain, so only TCRdb's listed CDR3 is given. The chain combines TRBV24-1 with TRBJ1-2; TRBD1 is taken as the D call from the table, unchecked against the DNA. CDR1 is KGHDR, CDR2 SFDVKD, per germline. The CDR3 adds up to 11 amino acids, both ends counted. This CDR3 reads CATSEGDTLKV.

This rearrangement joins TRBV6-5 to TRBJ1-6, with a weak D call TRBD1 (6 bases). V shed 7 bases and J shed 9 bases, with 16 bases lying between them. This CDR3 contains 14 residues. The germline V gene encodes CDR1 MNHEY and CDR2 SVGAGI. CDR3 region: CASNLQGDRSPLHF. The DNA for the CDR3 is TGTGCCAGCAACCTACAGGGAGATCGTTCACCCCTCCACTTT.

J is TRBJ1-2 and V is TRBV27; 11 bases agree with TRBD1. Unmatched junction bases numbered 2, after V lost 2 bases and J lost 6 bases. The germline V gene has CDR1 MNHEY and CDR2 SMNVEV (reference sequence). The CDR3 runs to 14 residues. The CDR3: CASSLGTGGHGYTF. In DNA, the CDR3 is TGTGCCAGCAGTTTAGGGACAGGGGGGCATGGCTACACCTTC.

V usage is TRBV19 and J usage is TRBJ2-2; weak D call: TRBD1 (6 bases). In germline, CDR1 is LNHDA, CDR2 SQIVND (reference sequence). V was cut by 6 bases and J by 4 bases, with 9 bases left in between. CDR3 length: 13 residues. CDR3 in DNA: TGTGCCAGTAGACTACAGGGCACCGGGGAGCTGTTTTTT. This translates into CASRLQGTGELFF.

The chain links TRBV2 to TRBJ1-1; no definite D call. V lost 6 bases and J 1 base, leaving 9 bases between the germline ends. The CDR3 covers 13 residues. Germline values: CDR1 SNHLY, CDR2 FYNNEI. The CDR3 coding sequence is TGTGCCAGCAGGGTCAAGCCGAACACTGAAGCTTTCTTT. It is translated as CASRVKPNTEAFF.

The gene calls are TRBV28 and TRBJ1-5; 7 nucleotides agree with TRBD1. With V trimmed by 5 bases and J by 6 bases, 13 bases remained unmatched. The CDR3 totals 16 residues. Germline CDR1 reads MDHEN; CDR2 reads SYDVKM. The CDR3 DNA follows: TGTGCCAGCAGTCTCCTTGGACAGGCGGTCAGTCAGCCCCAGCATTTT. It is translated as CASSLLGQAVSQPQHF.

This rearrangement joins TRBV19 to TRBJ1-4, with TRBD1 identical over 8 bases. Germline V gene lookup returns CDR1 LNHDA and CDR2 SQIVND (reference sequence). Trimming took 5 bases from V and 3 from J; bases not matched to a gene: 5. CDR3 length: 15 amino acids. CDR3 sequence (DNA): TGTGCCAGTAGTCAGGGGGCGCTCCCTAATGAAAAACTGTTTTTT. Encoded protein: CASSQGALPNEKLFF. Looking up the rest from reference TRBV19 and TRBJ1-4 gives the full variable domain: DGGITQSPKYLFRKEGQNVTLSCEQNLNHDAMYWYRQDPGQGLRLIYYSQIVNDFQKGDIAEGYSVSREKKESFPLTVTSAQKNPTAFYLCASSQGALPNEKLFFGSGTQLSVL.

The CDR3, as DNA: TGTGCCATCAAGGGAGACTCCTACGAGCAGTACGTC. Translating it yields CAIKGDSYEQYV. The chain has TRBV6-6 and TRBJ2-7; tentative D call: TRBD2 (5 bases). Germline V gene sequence: CDR1 MNHNY, CDR2 SVGAGI (reference sequence). There are 12 residues in the CDR3. V lost 10 bases, J lost 0 bases, and 10 bases lay in between.

The rearrangement uses TRBV24-1 and TRBJ2-7; D is unresolved. The V end was cut by 3 bases, the J end by 3 bases, with 14 bases between. The CDR3 runs to 15 residues. Germline V gene data show CDR1 as KGHDR and CDR2 as SFDVKD. CDR3 nucleotide sequence: TGTGCCACCAGTGATCCGACCAGGCCTGACTACGAGCAGTACTTC. Translated: CATSDPTRPDYEQYF.

This rearrangement joins TRBV9 to TRBJ1-2, with 10 bases matching TRBD1. The germline V gene has CDR1 SGDLS and CDR2 YYNGEE. V gave up 3 bases and J gave up 8 bases; unmatched junction bases: 10. CDR3 length: 15 amino acids. CDR3 protein: CASSGGDRGNGGYTF. The CDR3 DNA reads as TGTGCCAGCAGCGGAGGGGACAGGGGAAATGGGGGCTACACCTTC.